This paragraph reports one TCR beta chain. What it binds is not known. This entry is derived from a study of cytomegalovirus exposure and HLA in healthy donors. Study-wide findings and caveats: Available immune exposure information was restricted to CMV serostatus only. Excluded were some V segments that proved indistinguishable, including TRBV6-2 and TRBV6-3.

Germline V gives CDR1 MNHNS, CDR2 SASEGT. V shed 2 bases and J 2 bases; nucleotides not matched to a gene: 4. The CDR3 spans 16 residues. Primers included in the PCR were 60 Vbeta and 13 Jbeta primers. TCRdb's table, derived via immunoSEQ multiplex PCR, lists solely in-frame clones and lacks some. The profile shows under 200,000 clones, around 72% of them singletons. The sequenced sample consisted of PBMCs. The receptor was derived from a man aged 45 to 65 in good health and CMV-seronegative. This rearrangement joins TRBV6-1 to TRBJ2-1; 9 nucleotides line up with TRBD2. The CDR3 nucleotides are TGTGCCAGCAGTGAACGAGGCGGGGGGGCCTACAATGAGCAGTTCTTC. It specifies CASSERGGGAYNEQFF.